This is a list of T cell receptor beta chains from one sample in a study of blood T cells in healthy people across ages. TCRdb re-derived calls from the 5' RACE reads in MiXCR, one entry per CDR3 protein. The sample lists about 590,000 distinct CDR3 sequences, 25% to 30% seen once, with approximately 15% in the top ten. Sequencing was done on a sample of blood. These receptors came from a woman of 80 years or more in good health. Both conserved end residues are part of each CDR3. The D gene is left open where the match is weak. Only some rows state a clone size, as once, few, many or a class for expanded clones.

clone_size	d_call	v_call	j_call	cdr3_nt	cdr3_aa
many	TRBD1	TRBV28	TRBJ2-7	TGTGCCAGCAGCCCGACAGGGCCTTTTTCCTACGAGCAGTACTTC	CASSPTGPFSYEQYF
.	.	TRBV30	TRBJ1-4	TGTGCCTGGAGTGTAGGAGAGAATGAAAAACTGTTTTTT	CAWSVGENEKLFF
many	TRBD1	TRBV5-1	TRBJ1-2	TGCGCCAGCAGCCACACCCCAGGGGGAATAGCTAACTATGGCTACACCTTC	CASSHTPGGIANYGYTF
many	.	TRBV9	TRBJ2-1	TGTGCCAGCAGCGTAGCTGGCAGGGGCGTTGAGCAGTTCTTC	CASSVAGRGVEQFF
.	.	TRBV20-1	TRBJ2-4	TGCAGTGCCCGAGGGACATTTGACATTCAGTACTTC	CSARGTFDIQYF
once	.	TRBV5-1	TRBJ2-5	TGCGCCAGCAGCTCTTCCGGGGGGCCCGGTTGGTACTTC	CASSSSGGPGWYF
many	TRBD1	TRBV12-3/TRBV12-4	TRBJ1-2	TGTGCCAGCAGAGCAGGGGGGGGGGGCTACACCTTC	CASRAGGGGYTF
few	.	TRBV3-1	TRBJ1-1	TGTGCCAGCAGCCATCTTGTCGTTGGATCGAACACTGAAGCTTTCTTT	CASSHLVVGSNTEAFF
many	TRBD2	TRBV20-1	TRBJ2-7	TGCAGTGCAAATCCGCCGCTAGCGGGGACCTACGAGCAGTACTTC	CSANPPLAGTYEQYF
many	.	TRBV11-2	TRBJ2-3	TGTGCCAGCAGTGCCGGGACTGTATCCACAGATACGCAGTATTTT	CASSAGTVSTDTQYF
once	.	TRBV20-1	TRBJ1-1	TGCAGTGCTAAACAGACCGGACGGGGAGCTTTCTTT	CSAKQTGRGAFF
.	.	TRBV5-1	TRBJ2-2	TGCGCCAGCAGCTTAATGGGGGCAGGATCCGGGGAGCTGTTTTTT	CASSLMGAGSGELFF
.	TRBD2	TRBV20-1	TRBJ2-3	TGCAGTGCGGCCCCAGCGGGGATCACAGATACGCAGTATTTT	CSAAPAGITDTQYF
many	.	TRBV7-2	TRBJ1-5	TGTGCCAGCAGCTTATGGAATCAGCCCCAGCATTTT	CASSLWNQPQHF
many	TRBD2	TRBV3-1	TRBJ2-1	TGTGCCAGCAGCCAAGACCTAGCGGGGGGGCCTTGGTTCTTC	CASSQDLAGGPWFF
.	TRBD2	TRBV12-3/TRBV12-4	TRBJ2-6	TGTGCCAGCGGCTTATGGGGGGGCTCTGGGGCCAACGTCCTGACTTTC	CASGLWGGSGANVLTF
few	TRBD1	TRBV5-1	TRBJ1-1	TGCGCCAGCAGCTTGGGACAGGGGACGTTAAAATGGACTGAAGCTTTCTTT	CASSLGQGTLKWTEAFF
many	.	TRBV30	TRBJ2-7	TGTGCCTGGAGTGGGACAGATAGCTCCTACGAGCAGTACTTC	CAWSGTDSSYEQYF
.	TRBD2	TRBV6-1	TRBJ2-7	TGTGCCAGCAGTGGGAATCAAGCGGGGCGTTTGAGCTCCTACACTGCGCAGTACTTC	CASSGNQAGRLSSYTAQYF
many	TRBD2	TRBV6-2/TRBV6-3	TRBJ2-1	TGTGCCAGCAGTCCCGGGACTAGCGGGACGATTGAGCAGTTCTTC	CASSPGTSGTIEQFF
.	.	TRBV6-6	TRBJ1-4	TGTGCCAGCAGTTACTCGAATCTTGGGGGGGCTAATGAAAAACTGTTTTTT	CASSYSNLGGANEKLFF
many	.	TRBV29-1	TRBJ1-1	TGCAGCGTTGTACCTAATCTAATGACAGGCATGAACACTGAAGCTTTCTTT	CSVVPNLMTGMNTEAFF
many	TRBD1	TRBV7-9	TRBJ1-1	TGTGCCAGCAGCCCAGGGGGGGGGCCAGGAACTGAAGCTTTCTTT	CASSPGGGPGTEAFF
many	.	TRBV5-1	TRBJ2-5	TGCGCCAGCAGCTTGGCCTCGGGGGCCTCGGAGACCCAGTACTTC	CASSLASGASETQYF
.	TRBD2	TRBV7-7	TRBJ2-7	TGTGCCAGCAGCTCGGAAACTAGCGGGGGGGAAAATGAGCAGTACTTC	CASSSETSGGENEQYF
many	.	TRBV7-9	TRBJ1-2	TGTGCCAGCAGTCACGAAGGACGTAACTATGGCTACACCTTC	CASSHEGRNYGYTF
few	.	TRBV9	TRBJ2-2	TGTGCCAGCAGCGCATCAGGAATAGACACCGGGGAGCTGTTTTTT	CASSASGIDTGELFF
.	.	TRBV7-2	TRBJ2-2	TGTGCCAGCAGCTTAGTCACAGGGAGAAACACCGGGGAGCTGTTTTTT	CASSLVTGRNTGELFF